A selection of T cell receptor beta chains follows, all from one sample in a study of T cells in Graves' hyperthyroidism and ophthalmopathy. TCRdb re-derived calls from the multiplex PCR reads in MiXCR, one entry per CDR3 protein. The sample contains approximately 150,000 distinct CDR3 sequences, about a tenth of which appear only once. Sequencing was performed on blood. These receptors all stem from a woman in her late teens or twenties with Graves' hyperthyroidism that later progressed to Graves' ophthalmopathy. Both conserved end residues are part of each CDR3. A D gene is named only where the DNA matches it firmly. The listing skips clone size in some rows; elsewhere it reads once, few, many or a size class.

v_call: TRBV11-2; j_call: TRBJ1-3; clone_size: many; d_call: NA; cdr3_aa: CASSAGLGNTIYF
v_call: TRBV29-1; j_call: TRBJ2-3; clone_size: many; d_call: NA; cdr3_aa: CSVEDIPVVDTQYF
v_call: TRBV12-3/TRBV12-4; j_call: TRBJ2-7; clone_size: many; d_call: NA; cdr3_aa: CASSLEQAPREQYF
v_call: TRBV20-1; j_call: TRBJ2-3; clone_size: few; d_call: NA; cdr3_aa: CSANIQGSTDTQYF
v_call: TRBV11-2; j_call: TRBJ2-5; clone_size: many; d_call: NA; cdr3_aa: CASSRSRFSRQETQYF
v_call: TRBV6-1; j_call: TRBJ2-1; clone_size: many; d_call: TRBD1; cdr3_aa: CASSARDRGFDEQFF
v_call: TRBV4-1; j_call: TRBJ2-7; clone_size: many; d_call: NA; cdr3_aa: CASSQGWIKIYEQYF
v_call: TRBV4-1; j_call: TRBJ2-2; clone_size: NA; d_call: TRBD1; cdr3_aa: CASRGGTGGTGELFF
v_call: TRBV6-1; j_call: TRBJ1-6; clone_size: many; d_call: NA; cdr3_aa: CASRPQGTYNSPLHF
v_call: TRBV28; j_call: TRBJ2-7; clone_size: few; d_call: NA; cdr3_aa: CERQGTSEYEQYF
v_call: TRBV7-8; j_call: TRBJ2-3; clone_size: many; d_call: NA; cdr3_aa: CASRRRGTDTQYF
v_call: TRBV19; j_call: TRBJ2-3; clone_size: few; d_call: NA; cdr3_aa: CASSIQGSTDTQYF
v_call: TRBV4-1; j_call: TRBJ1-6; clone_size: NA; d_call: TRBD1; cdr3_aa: CASSQAGGNSPLHF
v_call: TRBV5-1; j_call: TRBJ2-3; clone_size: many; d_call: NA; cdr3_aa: CASSLVSQSTDTQYF
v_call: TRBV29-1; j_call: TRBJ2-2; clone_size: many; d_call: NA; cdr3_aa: CSGSIGMTGELFF
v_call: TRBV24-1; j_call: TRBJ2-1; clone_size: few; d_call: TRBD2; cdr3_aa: CATSDPSLSGGPYNEQFF
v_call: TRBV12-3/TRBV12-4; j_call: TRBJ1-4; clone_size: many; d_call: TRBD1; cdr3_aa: CASSFSGQGNEKLFF